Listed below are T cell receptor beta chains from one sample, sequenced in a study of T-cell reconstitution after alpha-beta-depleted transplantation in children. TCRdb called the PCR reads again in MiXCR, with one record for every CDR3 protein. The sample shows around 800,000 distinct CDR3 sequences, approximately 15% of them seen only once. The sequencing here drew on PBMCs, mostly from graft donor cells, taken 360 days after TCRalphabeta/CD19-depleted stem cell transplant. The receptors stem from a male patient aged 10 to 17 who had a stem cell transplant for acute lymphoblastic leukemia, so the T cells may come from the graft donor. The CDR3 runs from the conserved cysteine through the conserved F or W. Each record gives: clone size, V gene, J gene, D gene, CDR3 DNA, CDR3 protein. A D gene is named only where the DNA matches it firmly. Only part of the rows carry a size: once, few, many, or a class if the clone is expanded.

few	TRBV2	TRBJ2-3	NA	TGTGCCAGCACCTCAGGGGCGGCAGATACGCAGTATTTT	CASTSGAADTQYF
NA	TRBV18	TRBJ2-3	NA	TGTGCCAGCTCACCAGAGCGCGGTTCCGCAGATACGCAGTATTTT	CASSPERGSADTQYF
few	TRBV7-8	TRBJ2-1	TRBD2	TGTGCCAGCAGCACATGGACTAGCGGTAATGAGCAGTTCTTC	CASSTWTSGNEQFF
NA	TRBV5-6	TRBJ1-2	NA	TGTGCCAGCAGCTTGGAGAACAGGGCCCCCTATGGCTACACCTTC	CASSLENRAPYGYTF
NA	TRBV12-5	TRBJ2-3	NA	TGTGCTAGTGGTTCAATCTTCCCCTCTCTCAGGGGACCTAGCACAGATACGCAGTATTTT	CASGSIFPSLRGPSTDTQYF
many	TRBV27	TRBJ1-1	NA	TGTGCCAGCAGTCTAGGGACAACGATGAACACTGAAGCTTTCTTT	CASSLGTTMNTEAFF
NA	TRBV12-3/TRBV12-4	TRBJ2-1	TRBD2	TGTGCCATAGGAGGGACTAGCGGAATCGGGAGCTCCTACAATGAGCAGTTCTTC	CAIGGTSGIGSSYNEQFF
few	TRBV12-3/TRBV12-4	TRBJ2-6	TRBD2	TGTGCCAGCAGTTTAGTTGGGACTAGCGATCTATCTGGGGCCAACGTCCTGACTTTC	CASSLVGTSDLSGANVLTF
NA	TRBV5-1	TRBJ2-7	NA	TGCGCCAGCAGCTTACCGGGACGGGATATATACGAGCAGTACTTC	CASSLPGRDIYEQYF
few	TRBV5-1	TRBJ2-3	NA	TGCGCCAGCAGCTTGGTCGGGATTAGCACAGATACGCAGTATTTT	CASSLVGISTDTQYF
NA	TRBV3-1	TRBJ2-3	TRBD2	TGTGCCAGCAGCCAAGTCCTAGCGGGCTTACCAGATACGCAGTATTTT	CASSQVLAGLPDTQYF
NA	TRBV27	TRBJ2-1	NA	TGTGCCAGCAGTTTAGGGGTTAGGGCCTACAATGAGCAGTTCTTC	CASSLGVRAYNEQFF
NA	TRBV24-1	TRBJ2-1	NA	TGTGCCACCAAGACCTGGGCTAACAATGAGCAGTTCTTC	CATKTWANNEQFF
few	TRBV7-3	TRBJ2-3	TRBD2	TGTGCCAGCAGCCCCGTCGGACTAGCGGGAGGGGGAGATACGCAGTATTTT	CASSPVGLAGGGDTQYF
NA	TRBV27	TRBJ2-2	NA	TGTGCCAGCAGACGTAAACAGGGATACACCGGGGAGCTGTTTTTT	CASRRKQGYTGELFF
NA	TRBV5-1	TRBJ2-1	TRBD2	TGCGCCAGCAGCTTCCCTGGACTAGCGGGACCCAATGAGCAGTTCTTC	CASSFPGLAGPNEQFF
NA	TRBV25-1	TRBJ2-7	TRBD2	TGTGCCAGCAGTGGGAGGGGAGGGGTCTCCTACGAGCAGTACTTC	CASSGRGGVSYEQYF